This entry features one T cell receptor beta chain sequence. Clones were sequenced by immunoSEQ multiplex PCR, and TCRdb holds only the in-frame ones, with some missing. The repertoire has approximately 280,000 clones, roughly 89% of them found once; the top ten carry about 1.7%. The study recruited people aged 18 to 89 years across approximately 24 US areas. The data belong to a study of blood T cell repertoires in COVID-19. About the research overall: COVID-19 samples collected from the United States, Italy and Spain covered acute and convalescent phases.

This CDR3 has 14 residues. V was clipped by 5 bases and J by 6 bases, with 14 bases between them. Looked up from germline, CDR1 is SEHNR and CDR2 is FQNEAQ (reference sequence). The sequenced sample was PBMCs or T cells enriched from blood (not recorded which). The chain carries TRBV7-9 and TRBJ2-1; D is unclear. The clonotype was recovered from a woman aged 18-29 years with acute COVID-19. Here the CDR3 reads CASSLKLSGNEQFF. CDR3 DNA: TGTGCCAGCAGCCTCAAACTGTCCGGCAATGAGCAGTTCTTC.